This entry lists 27 T cell receptor beta chains sequenced from one sample in a study of blood T cell repertoires in COVID-19. This table comes from immunoSEQ multiplex PCR, and its TCRdb copy is limited to in-frame clones, with some not included. The profile covers 180,000 or so clones, with approximately 81% appearing a single time and 15% to 20% taken by the ten largest. The sample was peripheral blood. The receptors shown here come from an older person with COVID-19, enrolled during active disease.

This chain links TRBV28 with TRBJ2-5; 8 bases align to TRBD2. CDR3 length: 15 amino acids. With V trimmed by 7 bases and J by 6 bases, 13 bases remained unmatched. Germline CDR1 is MDHEN and CDR2 is SYDVKM. CDR3 amino acids: CASTPPGGGMKTQYF. In nucleotides, the CDR3 is TGTGCCAGCACACCTCCCGGGGGGGGAATGAAGACCCAGTACTTC.

This chain uses TRBV9 with TRBJ1-5; tentative D call: TRBD1 (5 bases). Germline CDR1 is SGDLS and CDR2 is YYNGEE. V lost 2 bases and J lost 0, with 18 bases in between. This CDR3 has 18 amino acids. DNA for the CDR3: TGTGCCAGCAGCGTCAAAACCGGGACTGCGCATAGCAATCAGCCCCAGCATTTT. It specifies CASSVKTGTAHSNQPQHF.

This rearrangement joins TRBV11-3 to TRBJ1-6; perhaps TRBD1 as D (6 bases). V was clipped by 4 bases and J by 8 bases, with 12 bases between them. The CDR3 spans 14 residues. Germline CDR1 is SGHNT and CDR2 is YENEEA. CDR3 loop: CASSSGQKDSPLHF. The CDR3 coding sequence is TGTGCCAGCAGCTCAGGACAGAAGGATTCACCCCTCCACTTT.

The chain combines TRBV28 with TRBJ1-5; TRBD1 aligns across 9 bases. Germline V gene data show CDR1 as MDHEN and CDR2 as SYDVKM. Losses at the gene ends were 4 bases for V and 5 bases for J; bases not matched to a gene: 9. This CDR3 has 16 amino acids. The CDR3: CASSYMGQGVDQPQHF. The DNA of the CDR3 is TGTGCCAGCAGTTACATGGGACAGGGAGTCGATCAGCCCCAGCATTTT.

V is TRBV9 and J is TRBJ2-1; 8 bases are shared with TRBD2. Germline V lookup: CDR1 SGDLS, CDR2 YYNGEE. The trim removed 2 bases at V and 5 bases at J, leaving 3 bases unmatched. The CDR3 extends over 14 amino acids. The CDR3 spells CASSVSGINNEQFF. The DNA for the CDR3 is TGTGCCAGCAGCGTTAGCGGGATAAACAATGAGCAGTTCTTC.

The chain uses TRBV11-2 and TRBJ2-1; TRBD2 might be the D (7 bases). This CDR3 spans 15 amino acids. CDR1 is SGHAT and CDR2 is FQNNGV in the germline V gene. V shed 4 bases and J shed 6 bases, with 16 bases lying between them. The CDR3 loop is CASSSRRGHGNEQFF. The CDR3 DNA sequence: TGTGCCAGCAGCTCCCGGCGGGGGCATGGCAATGAGCAGTTCTTC. Full variable domain (missing parts from reference TRBV11-2 and TRBJ2-1): EAGVAQSPRYKIIEKRQSVAFWCNPISGHATLYWYQQILGQGPKLLIQFQNNGVVDDSQLPKDRFSAERLKGVDSTLKIQPAKLEDSAVYLCASSSRRGHGNEQFFGPGTRLTVL.

The chain combines TRBV29-1 with TRBJ2-7; D unclear. This CDR3 spans 13 amino acids. Germline V gene lookup returns CDR1 SQVTM and CDR2 ANQGSEA. V was shortened by 4 bases and J by 4 bases, with 14 bases between the two germline ends. The CDR3: CSVGGRGTYEQYF. CDR3 nucleotides: TGCAGCGTTGGTGGCAGAGGAACGTACGAGCAGTACTTC.

This chain connects TRBV27 to TRBJ1-4; weak D call: TRBD1 (5 bases). V lost 5 bases to trimming and J lost 8 bases, with 15 bases between them. Germline CDR1 and CDR2: MNHEY and SMNVEV (reference sequence). The CDR3 is 14 residues long. This CDR3 is CASSPPGKGEKLFF. The CDR3 coding sequence is TGTGCCAGCAGTCCCCCAGGGAAGGGGGAAAAACTGTTTTTT.

This clone was seen once. V and J are TRBV20-1 and TRBJ2-5; 10 positions match TRBD2. The J segment lost 3 bases and the V segment lost 3 bases, leaving 4 bases of the junction unmatched. The germline CDR1 and CDR2 sequences are DFQATT and SNEGSKA (reference sequence). This CDR3 contains 14 residues. For the CDR3, the DNA is TGCAGTGCTAGTGTAGCGGGGGGCAAAGAGACCCAGTACTTC. Its translation is CSASVAGGKETQYF.

This chain links TRBV6-5 with TRBJ2-5; 9 bases fit TRBD2. Germline values: CDR1 MNHEY, CDR2 SVGAGI. The CDR3 is 14 residues long. Trimming removed 10 bases from V and 3 bases from J; junction bases left unmatched: 9. The CDR3 is CATKREDRKETQYF. DNA for the CDR3: TGTGCCACAAAGCGGGAGGACCGAAAAGAGACCCAGTACTTC.

V usage is TRBV28 and J usage is TRBJ1-1; TRBD1 matches at 8 bases. The CDR3 is 14 amino acids. CDR1 is MDHEN, CDR2 SYDVKM, per germline. Trimming cost V 5 bases and J 3 bases; bases outside gene matches: 5. The CDR3 sequence is CASSPGGWDTEAFF. The CDR3 coding sequence is TGTGCCAGCAGTCCAGGGGGCTGGGACACTGAAGCTTTCTTT.

In regard to this clone: One junction end does not reproduce the germline sequence, and a read error may be involved. This rearrangement joins TRBV4-3 to TRBJ1-2; 9 nucleotides align to TRBD1. The CDR3 loop spans 13 amino acids. The germline V gene encodes CDR1 LGHNA and CDR2 YSLEER. The CDR3 spells CASSYRGHYGYTF. The CDR3 nucleotides read TGCGCCAGCAGCTACAGGGGGCACTACGGCTACACCTTC.

The V gene is TRBV27, the J gene TRBJ2-3; D is perhaps TRBD2 (7 bases). V gave up 4 bases and J gave up 2 bases, with 19 bases separating them. The CDR3 is 17 residues long. The germline CDR1 and CDR2 sequences are MNHEY and SMNVEV (reference sequence). The CDR3 DNA reads TGTGCCAGCAGTTCCGTTGGGGGGGGGCTAATCACAGATACGCAGTATTTT. It is translated as CASSSVGGGLITDTQYF.

This chain connects TRBV6-2 or TRBV6-3 to TRBJ2-1, with 9 bases aligning to TRBD1. Germline V gene lookup returns CDR1 MNHEY and CDR2 SVGEGT. V shed 6 bases, J shed 8 bases, and the junction held 11 bases outside the gene matches. CDR3 length: 15 residues. CDR3 sequence reads: CASSPIGTGFDEQFF. The DNA of the CDR3 is TGTGCCAGCAGCCCAATCGGGACAGGGTTTGATGAGCAGTTCTTC.

The chain carries TRBV5-1 and TRBJ2-3, with D unresolved. The CDR3 loop spans 14 amino acids. Looked up from germline, CDR1 is SGHRS and CDR2 is YFSETQ. V lost 0 bases and J 3 bases, leaving 8 bases between the germline ends. CDR3 DNA sequence: TGCGCCAGCAGCTTGGATAGCAGAACAGATACGCAGTATTTT. Its translation: CASSLDSRTDTQYF.

The chain links TRBV28 to TRBJ1-2; maybe TRBD1 (5 bases). V lost 2 bases to trimming and J lost 2 bases, with 9 bases between them. Germline V gives CDR1 MDHEN, CDR2 SYDVKM. The CDR3 is made up of 14 amino acids. The CDR3, as DNA: TGTGCCAGCAGTTTAAGACAGCCCAACTATGGCTACACCTTC. Encoded protein: CASSLRQPNYGYTF.

This clone appeared once. This chain uses TRBV9 with TRBJ1-1, with TRBD1 identical over 7 bases. V shed 0 bases and J 0 bases; nucleotides not matched to a gene: 8. CDR1 SGDLS and CDR2 YYNGEE come from the germline V gene. This CDR3 contains 17 residues. The CDR3 region has the DNA TGTGCCAGCAGCGTAGCACAGGGGCGACCTCTGAACACTGAAGCTTTCTTT. Residues: CASSVAQGRPLNTEAFF. Looking up the rest from reference TRBV9 and TRBJ1-1 gives the full variable domain: DSGVTQTPKHLITATGQRVTLRCSPRSGDLSVYWYQQSLDQGLQFLIQYYNGEERAKGNILERFSAQQFPDLHSELNLSSLELGDSALYFCASSVAQGRPLNTEAFFGQGTRLTVV.

CDR3 residues: CATSDPGQGQSSYNEQFF. Written as DNA, the CDR3 is TGTGCCACCAGTGACCCAGGACAGGGGCAGAGCTCCTACAATGAGCAGTTCTTC. The V and J genes are TRBV24-1 and TRBJ2-1; 9 bases match TRBD1. This CDR3 is built from 18 residues. Looked up from germline, CDR1 is KGHDR and CDR2 is SFDVKD. V shed 4 bases, J shed 0 bases, and the junction held 9 bases outside the gene matches.

V and J are TRBV9 and TRBJ1-1; D call uncertain. This CDR3 has 14 amino acids. Germline V CDR1 and CDR2: SGDLS, YYNGEE. V was shortened by 3 bases and J by 0 bases, with 9 bases between the two germline ends. The CDR3 nucleotides read TGTGCCAGCAGCGGCGGGCAAATGAACACTGAAGCTTTCTTT. It specifies CASSGGQMNTEAFF.

The J gene is TRBJ1-1, the V gene TRBV4-3; TRBD1 matches at 8 bases. Trimming at V came to 1 base and at J to 5 bases, leaving 6 bases not matched to a gene. Germline CDR1 and CDR2: LGHNA and YSLEER. The CDR3 length is 15 residues. CDR3 sequence reads: CASSQVSQGATEAFF. The CDR3 coding sequence is TGCGCCAGCAGCCAAGTGAGCCAGGGGGCAACTGAAGCTTTCTTT.

The V and J genes are TRBV12-3 or TRBV12-4 and TRBJ1-2, with 7 bases identical to TRBD1. The CDR3 covers 13 residues. The junction had 5 bases not matched to a gene; V was cut back by 6 bases and J by 4 bases. Written as DNA, the CDR3 is TGTGCCAGCAGCTGGGACAGCCTCTATGGCTACACCTTC. Encoded protein: CASSWDSLYGYTF.

The rearrangement links TRBV11-1 to TRBJ1-6; a weak D match, TRBD1 (5 bases). The germline CDR1 and CDR2 sequences are SGHAT and FQDESV (reference sequence). The CDR3 is 14 amino acids. Trimming pared 4 bases from V and 8 bases from J, leaving 12 bases between. CDR3 DNA sequence: TGTGCCAGCAGCTCCTCCGGGGGTGATTCACCCCTCCACTTT. This codes for CASSSSGGDSPLHF. The full variable domain, its missing parts supplied by reference TRBV11-1 and TRBJ1-6, is EAEVAQSPRYKITEKSQAVAFWCDPISGHATLYWYRQILGQGPELLVQFQDESVVDDSQLPKDRFSAERLKGVDSTLKIQPAELGDSAMYLCASSSSGGDSPLHFGNGTRLTVT.

The chain links TRBV6-6 to TRBJ2-7; 8 bases are a match to TRBD1. Germline lookup yields CDR1 MNHNY and CDR2 SVGAGI (reference sequence). The V gene end was trimmed by 5 bases and the J gene end by 6 bases; junction bases not matched to a gene: 9. CDR3 length equals 14 residues. The CDR3 nucleotides read TGTGCCAGCAGTACAACAGGGGGGAATTCCGAGCAGTACTTC. This codes for CASSTTGGNSEQYF.

This clone has a handful of counts. This rearrangement joins TRBV19 to TRBJ2-1; D gene unclear. CDR3 size: 15 residues. Germline loops: CDR1 LNHDA, CDR2 SQIVND (reference sequence). V was cut by 0 bases and J by 6 bases, with 12 bases left in between. CDR3 in DNA: TGTGCCAGTAGTATAGAAACCGGAGTGTCCAATGAGCAGTTCTTC. Translated, it gives CASSIETGVSNEQFF.

This chain uses TRBV11-3 with TRBJ1-1, with D unresolved. This CDR3 contains 13 residues. Trimming removed 5 bases at V and 2 bases at J, with 9 bases between. Germline CDR1 SGHNT, CDR2 YENEEA. CDR3: CASSQSSNTEAFF. CDR3 DNA sequence: TGTGCCAGCAGCCAATCTAGTAACACTGAAGCTTTCTTT.

This sequence joins TRBV11-2 and TRBJ2-7; D ambiguous. The V end lost 1 base, the J end lost 1 base, and 11 bases lay between the germline ends. Germline V lookup: CDR1 SGHAT, CDR2 FQNNGV. CDR3 length: 15 amino acids. The CDR3 DNA reads as TGTGCCAGCAGCTTAGTGAACAGAAAATCCTACGAGCAGTACTTC. As protein: CASSLVNRKSYEQYF.

The CDR3 reads CASSQGPNYGETQYF. CDR3 DNA: TGCGCCAGCAGCCAAGGGCCAAACTACGGGGAGACCCAGTACTTC. V gene TRBV4-1 combines with J gene TRBJ2-5; no clear D gene. Trimming left V 1 base short and J 5 bases short, with 14 bases between. Germline V gene sequence: CDR1 MGHRA, CDR2 YSYEKL. The CDR3 is 15 amino acids.